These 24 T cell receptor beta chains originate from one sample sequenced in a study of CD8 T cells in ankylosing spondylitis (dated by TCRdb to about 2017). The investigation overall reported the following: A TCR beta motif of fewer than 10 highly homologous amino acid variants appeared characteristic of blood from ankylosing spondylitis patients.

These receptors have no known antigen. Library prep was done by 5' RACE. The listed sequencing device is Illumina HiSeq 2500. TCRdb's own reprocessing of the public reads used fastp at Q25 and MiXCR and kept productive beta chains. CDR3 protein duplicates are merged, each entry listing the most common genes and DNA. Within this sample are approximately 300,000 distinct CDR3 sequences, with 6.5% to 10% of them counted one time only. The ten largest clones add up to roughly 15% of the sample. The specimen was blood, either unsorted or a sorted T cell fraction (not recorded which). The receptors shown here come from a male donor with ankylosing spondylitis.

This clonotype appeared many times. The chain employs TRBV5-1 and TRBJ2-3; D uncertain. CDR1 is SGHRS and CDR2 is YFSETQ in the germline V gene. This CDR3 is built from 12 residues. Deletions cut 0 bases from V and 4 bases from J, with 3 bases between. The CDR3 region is CASSLVSDTQYF. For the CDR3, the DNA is TGCGCCAGCAGCTTGGTGTCAGATACGCAGTATTTT.

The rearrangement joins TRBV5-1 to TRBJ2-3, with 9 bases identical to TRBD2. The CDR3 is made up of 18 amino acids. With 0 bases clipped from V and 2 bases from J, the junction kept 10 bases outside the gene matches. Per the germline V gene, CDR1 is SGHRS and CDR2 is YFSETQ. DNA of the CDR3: TGCGCCAGCAGCTTGGAAGTGCTAGCGGGATTCTCCACAGATACGCAGTATTTT. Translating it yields CASSLEVLAGFSTDTQYF.

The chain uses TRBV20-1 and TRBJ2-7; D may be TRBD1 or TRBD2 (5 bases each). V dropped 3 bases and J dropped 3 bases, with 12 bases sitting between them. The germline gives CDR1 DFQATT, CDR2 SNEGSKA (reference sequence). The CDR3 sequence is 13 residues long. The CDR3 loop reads CSARPRDLYEQYF. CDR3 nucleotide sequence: TGCAGTGCTAGGCCCCGGGACCTCTACGAGCAGTACTTC.

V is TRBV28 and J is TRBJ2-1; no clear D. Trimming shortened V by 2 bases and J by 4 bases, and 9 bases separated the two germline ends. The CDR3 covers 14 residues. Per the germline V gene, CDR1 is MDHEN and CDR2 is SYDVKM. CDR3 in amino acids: CASSLPGRYNEQFF. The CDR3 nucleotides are TGTGCCAGCAGTTTACCTGGACGGTACAATGAGCAGTTCTTC.

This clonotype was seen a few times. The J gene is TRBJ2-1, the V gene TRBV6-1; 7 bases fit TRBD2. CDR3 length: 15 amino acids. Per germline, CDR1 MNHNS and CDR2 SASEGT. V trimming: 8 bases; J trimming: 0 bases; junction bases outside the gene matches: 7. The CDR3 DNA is TGTGCCAGCCGGAACGGGAGGAGCTCCTACAATGAGCAGTTCTTC. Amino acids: CASRNGRSSYNEQFF.

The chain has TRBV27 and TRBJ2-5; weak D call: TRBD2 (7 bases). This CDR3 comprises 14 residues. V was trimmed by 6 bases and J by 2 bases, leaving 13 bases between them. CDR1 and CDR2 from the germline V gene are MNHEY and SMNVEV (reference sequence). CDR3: CASSVGGPQETQYF. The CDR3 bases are TGTGCCAGCAGCGTCGGGGGGCCTCAAGAGACCCAGTACTTC.

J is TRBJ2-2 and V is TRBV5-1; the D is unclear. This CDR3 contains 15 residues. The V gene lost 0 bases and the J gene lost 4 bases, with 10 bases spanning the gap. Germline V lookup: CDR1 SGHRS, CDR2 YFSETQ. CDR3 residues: CASSLGQRATGELFF. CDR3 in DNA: TGCGCCAGCAGCTTGGGGCAGAGAGCCACCGGGGAGCTGTTTTTT.

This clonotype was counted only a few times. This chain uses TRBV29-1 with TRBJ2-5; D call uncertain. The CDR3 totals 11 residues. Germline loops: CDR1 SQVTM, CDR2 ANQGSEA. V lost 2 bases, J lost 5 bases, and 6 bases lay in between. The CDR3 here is CSVENAETQYF. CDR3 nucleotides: TGCAGCGTTGAAAACGCGGAGACCCAGTACTTC.

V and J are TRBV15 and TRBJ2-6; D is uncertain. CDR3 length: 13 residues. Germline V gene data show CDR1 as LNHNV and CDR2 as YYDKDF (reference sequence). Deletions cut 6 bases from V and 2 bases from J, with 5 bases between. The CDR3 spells CATRATGANVLTF. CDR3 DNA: TGTGCCACCAGGGCGACTGGGGCCAACGTCCTGACTTTC.

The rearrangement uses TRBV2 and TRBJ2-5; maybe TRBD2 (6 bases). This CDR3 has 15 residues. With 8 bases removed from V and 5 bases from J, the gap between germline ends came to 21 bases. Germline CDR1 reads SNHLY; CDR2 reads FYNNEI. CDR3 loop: CASARDSVVIETQYF. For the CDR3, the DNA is TGTGCCAGCGCCCGGGACTCAGTAGTAATTGAGACCCAGTACTTC. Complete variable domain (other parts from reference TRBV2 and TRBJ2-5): EPEVTQTPSHQVTQMGQEVILRCVPISNHLYFYWYRQILGQKVEFLVSFYNNEISEKSEIFDDQFSVERPDGSNFTLKIRSTKLEDSAMYFCASARDSVVIETQYFGPGTRLLVL.

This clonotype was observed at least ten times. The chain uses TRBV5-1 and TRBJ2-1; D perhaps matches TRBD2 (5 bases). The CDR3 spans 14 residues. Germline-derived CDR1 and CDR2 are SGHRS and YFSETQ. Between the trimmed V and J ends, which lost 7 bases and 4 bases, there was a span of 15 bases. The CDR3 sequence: CASSIQPGYNEQFF. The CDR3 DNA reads TGCGCCAGCTCCATCCAGCCGGGATACAATGAGCAGTTCTTC.

This CDR3 is CASSFRGQGANNEQFF. The DNA of the CDR3 is TGTGCCAGCAGCTTCCGAGGGCAGGGGGCGAACAATGAGCAGTTCTTC. The chain couples TRBV7-8 to TRBJ2-1; 8 bases are shared with TRBD1. Germline CDR1 SGHVS, CDR2 FQNEAQ. The CDR3 contains 16 residues. V dropped 3 bases and J dropped 5; count of bases not matched to a gene: 9.

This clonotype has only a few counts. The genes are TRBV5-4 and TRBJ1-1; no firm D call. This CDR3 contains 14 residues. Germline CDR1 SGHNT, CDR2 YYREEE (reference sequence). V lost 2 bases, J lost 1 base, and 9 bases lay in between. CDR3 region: CASSFERENTEAFF. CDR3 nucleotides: TGTGCCAGCAGCTTTGAAAGGGAGAACACTGAAGCTTTCTTT.

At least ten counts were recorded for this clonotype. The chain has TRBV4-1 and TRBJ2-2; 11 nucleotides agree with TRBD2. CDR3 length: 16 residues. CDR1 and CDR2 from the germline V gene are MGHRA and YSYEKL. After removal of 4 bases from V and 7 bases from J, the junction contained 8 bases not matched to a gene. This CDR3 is CASSLTSGKRGGELFF. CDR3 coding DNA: TGCGCCAGCAGCCTGACTAGCGGGAAACGGGGCGGGGAGCTGTTTTTT.

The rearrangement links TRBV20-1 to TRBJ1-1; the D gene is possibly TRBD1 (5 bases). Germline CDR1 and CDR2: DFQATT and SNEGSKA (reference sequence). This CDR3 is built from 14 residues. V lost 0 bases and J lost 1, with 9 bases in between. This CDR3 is CSAREWGGNTEAFF. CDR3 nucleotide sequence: TGCAGTGCTAGAGAGTGGGGGGGGAACACTGAAGCTTTCTTT.

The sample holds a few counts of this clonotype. In DNA form, the CDR3 reads TGTGCCAGCAGCAACAGGAACCAAATCAATGAGCAGTTCTTC. The encoded protein is CASSNRNQINEQFF. The rearrangement uses TRBV9 and TRBJ2-1, with D perhaps matching TRBD1 (5 bases). The germline V gene has CDR1 SGDLS and CDR2 YYNGEE. Trimming stripped 4 bases from V and 6 bases from J, with 14 bases between. The CDR3 runs 14 residues. Full variable domain (remainder filled in from reference TRBV9 and TRBJ2-1): DSGVTQTPKHLITATGQRVTLRCSPRSGDLSVYWYQQSLDQGLQFLIQYYNGEERAKGNILERFSAQQFPDLHSELNLSSLELGDSALYFCASSNRNQINEQFFGPGTRLTVL.

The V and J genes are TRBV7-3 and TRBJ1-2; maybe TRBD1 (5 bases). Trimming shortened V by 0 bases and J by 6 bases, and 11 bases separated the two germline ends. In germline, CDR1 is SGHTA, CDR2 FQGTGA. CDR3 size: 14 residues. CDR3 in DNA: TGTGCCAGCAGCTTAACGGGGGGTGACGATGGCTACACCTTC. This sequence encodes CASSLTGGDDGYTF.

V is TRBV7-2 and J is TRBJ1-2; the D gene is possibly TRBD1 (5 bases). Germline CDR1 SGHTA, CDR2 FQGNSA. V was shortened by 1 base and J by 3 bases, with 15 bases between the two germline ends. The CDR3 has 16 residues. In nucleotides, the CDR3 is TGTGCCAGCAGCTTAGGCGTTAGAGGGGCGCACTATGGCTACACCTTC. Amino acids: CASSLGVRGAHYGYTF.

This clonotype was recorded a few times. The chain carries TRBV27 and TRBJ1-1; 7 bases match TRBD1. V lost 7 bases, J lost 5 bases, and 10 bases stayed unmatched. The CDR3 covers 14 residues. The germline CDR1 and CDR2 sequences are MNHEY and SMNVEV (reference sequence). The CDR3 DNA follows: TGTGCCAGCACCCATAACAGGGGAGGAACTGAAGCTTTCTTT. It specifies CASTHNRGGTEAFF.

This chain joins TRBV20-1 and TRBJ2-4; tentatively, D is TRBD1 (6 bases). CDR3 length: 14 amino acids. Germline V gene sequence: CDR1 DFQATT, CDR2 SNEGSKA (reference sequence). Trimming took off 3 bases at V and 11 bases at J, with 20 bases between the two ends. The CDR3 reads CSASPGVRRTFQYF. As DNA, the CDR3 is TGCAGTGCTAGCCCAGGGGTAAGGAGGACATTTCAGTACTTC.

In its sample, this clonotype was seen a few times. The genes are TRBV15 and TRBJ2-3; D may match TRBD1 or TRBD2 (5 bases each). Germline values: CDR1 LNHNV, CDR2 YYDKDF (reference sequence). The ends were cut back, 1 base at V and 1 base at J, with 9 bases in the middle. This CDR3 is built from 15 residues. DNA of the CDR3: TGTGCCACCAGCAGAGGAACGGGGCGCACAGATACGCAGTATTTT. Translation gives CATSRGTGRTDTQYF.

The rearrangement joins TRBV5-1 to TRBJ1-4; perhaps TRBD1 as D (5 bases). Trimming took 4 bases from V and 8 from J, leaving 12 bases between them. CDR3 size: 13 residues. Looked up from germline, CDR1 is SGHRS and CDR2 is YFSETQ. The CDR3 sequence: CASSLGRGEKLFF. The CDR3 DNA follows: TGCGCCAGCAGCCTGGGCCGGGGGGAAAAACTGTTTTTT. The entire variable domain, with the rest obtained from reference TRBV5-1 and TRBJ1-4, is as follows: KAGVTQTPRYLIKTRGQQVTLSCSPISGHRSVSWYQQTPGQGLQFLFEYFSETQRNKGNFPGRFSGRQFSNSRSEMNVSTLELGDSALYLCASSLGRGEKLFFGSGTQLSVL.

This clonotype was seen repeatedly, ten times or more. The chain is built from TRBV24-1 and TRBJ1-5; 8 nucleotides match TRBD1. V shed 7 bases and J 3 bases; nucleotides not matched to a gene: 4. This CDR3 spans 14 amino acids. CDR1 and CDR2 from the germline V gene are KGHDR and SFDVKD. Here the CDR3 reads CATSDRGFNQPQHF. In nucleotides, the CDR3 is TGTGCCACCAGCGACAGGGGTTTCAATCAGCCCCAGCATTTT.

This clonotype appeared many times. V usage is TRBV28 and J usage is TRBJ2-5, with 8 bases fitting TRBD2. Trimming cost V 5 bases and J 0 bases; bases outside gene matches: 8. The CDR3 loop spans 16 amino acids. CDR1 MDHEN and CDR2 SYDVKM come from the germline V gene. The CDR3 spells CASSQGGLVYQETQYF. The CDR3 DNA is TGTGCCAGCAGTCAAGGGGGACTAGTGTACCAAGAGACCCAGTACTTC. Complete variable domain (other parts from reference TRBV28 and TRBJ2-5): DVKVTQSSRYLVKRTGEKVFLECVQDMDHENMFWYRQDPGLGLRLIYFSYDVKMKEKGDIPEGYSVSREKKERFSLILESASTNQTSMYLCASSQGGLVYQETQYFGPGTRLLVL.